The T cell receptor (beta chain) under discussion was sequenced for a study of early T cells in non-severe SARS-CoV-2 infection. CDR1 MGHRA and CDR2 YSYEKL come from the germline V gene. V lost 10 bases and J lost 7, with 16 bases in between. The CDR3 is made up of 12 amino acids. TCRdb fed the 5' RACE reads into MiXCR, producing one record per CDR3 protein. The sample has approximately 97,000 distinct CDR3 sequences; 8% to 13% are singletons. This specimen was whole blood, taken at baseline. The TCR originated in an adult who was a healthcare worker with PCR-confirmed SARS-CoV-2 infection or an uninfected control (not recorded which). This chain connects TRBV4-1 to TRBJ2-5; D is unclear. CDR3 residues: CATDGPEGTQYF. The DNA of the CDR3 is TGCGCCACCGACGGACCTGAAGGGACCCAGTACTTC.